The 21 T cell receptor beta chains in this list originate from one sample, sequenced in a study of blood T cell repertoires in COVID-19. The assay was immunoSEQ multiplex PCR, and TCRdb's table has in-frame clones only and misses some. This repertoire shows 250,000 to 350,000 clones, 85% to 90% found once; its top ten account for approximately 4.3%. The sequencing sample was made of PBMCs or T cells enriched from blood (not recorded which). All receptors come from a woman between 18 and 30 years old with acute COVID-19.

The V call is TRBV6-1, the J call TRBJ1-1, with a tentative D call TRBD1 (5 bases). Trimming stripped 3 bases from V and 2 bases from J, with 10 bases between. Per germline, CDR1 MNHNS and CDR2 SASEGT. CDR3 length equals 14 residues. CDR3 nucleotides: TGTGCCAGCAGTGAGCTGGACATAAACACTGAAGCTTTCTTT. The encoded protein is CASSELDINTEAFF.

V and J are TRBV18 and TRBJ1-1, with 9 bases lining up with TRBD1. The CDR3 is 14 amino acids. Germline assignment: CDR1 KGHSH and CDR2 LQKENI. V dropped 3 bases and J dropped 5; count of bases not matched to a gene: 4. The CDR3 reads CASSPRTGDTEAFF. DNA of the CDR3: TGTGCCAGCTCACCGAGGACAGGGGATACTGAAGCTTTCTTT.

In DNA form, the CDR3 reads TGTGCCAGCAGTAGACTGGCGGGAGCCTACGAGCAGTACTTC. It yields the protein CASSRLAGAYEQYF. The rearrangement joins TRBV6-5 to TRBJ2-7, with 7 bases aligning to TRBD2. This CDR3 has 14 amino acids. The germline V gene has CDR1 MNHEY and CDR2 SVGAGI. With V trimmed by 5 bases and J by 2 bases, 6 bases remained unmatched.

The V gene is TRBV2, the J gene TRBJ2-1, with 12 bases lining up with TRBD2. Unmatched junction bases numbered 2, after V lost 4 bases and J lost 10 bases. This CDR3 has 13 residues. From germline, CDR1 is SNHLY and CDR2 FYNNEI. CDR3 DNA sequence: TGTGCCAGCAGTGCTAGCGGGAGGGGAGAGCAGTTCTTC. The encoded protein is CASSASGRGEQFF.

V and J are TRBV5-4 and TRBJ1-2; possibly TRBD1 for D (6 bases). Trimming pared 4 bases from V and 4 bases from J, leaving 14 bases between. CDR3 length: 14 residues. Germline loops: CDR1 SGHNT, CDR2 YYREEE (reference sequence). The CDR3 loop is CASSATGGTYGYTF. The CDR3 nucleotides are TGTGCCAGCAGCGCTACGGGGGGCACCTATGGCTACACCTTC.

The CDR3 loop is CASSSPGSYEQYF. In DNA form, the CDR3 reads TGTGCCAGCAGCTCCCCGGGGTCCTACGAGCAGTACTTC. V is TRBV13 and J is TRBJ2-7; D perhaps matches TRBD2 (5 bases). The V gene lost 4 bases and the J gene lost 1 base, with 8 bases spanning the gap. Germline V gene sequence: CDR1 PRHDT, CDR2 FYEKMQ (reference sequence). The CDR3 loop spans 13 amino acids.

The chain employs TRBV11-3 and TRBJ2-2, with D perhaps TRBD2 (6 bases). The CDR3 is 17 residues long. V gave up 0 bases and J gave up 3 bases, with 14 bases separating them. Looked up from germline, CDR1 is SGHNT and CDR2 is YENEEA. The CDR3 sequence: CASSLDPWRGDTGELFF. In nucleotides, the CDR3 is TGTGCCAGCAGCTTAGATCCGTGGAGGGGCGACACCGGGGAGCTGTTTTTT.

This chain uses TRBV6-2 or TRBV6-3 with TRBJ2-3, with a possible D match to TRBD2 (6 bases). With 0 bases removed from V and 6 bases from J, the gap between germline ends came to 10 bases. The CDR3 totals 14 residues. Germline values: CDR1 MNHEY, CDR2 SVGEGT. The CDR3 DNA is TGTGCCAGCAGTTACTCTTATCGGGGGGATACGCAGTATTTT. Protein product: CASSYSYRGDTQYF.

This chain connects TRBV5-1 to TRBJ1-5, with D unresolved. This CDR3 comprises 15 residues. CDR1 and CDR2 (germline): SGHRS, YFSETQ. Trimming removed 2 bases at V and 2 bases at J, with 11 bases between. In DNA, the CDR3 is TGCGCCAGCAGCTTACGTCCGGCGGGCAATCAGCCCCAGCATTTT. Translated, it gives CASSLRPAGNQPQHF.

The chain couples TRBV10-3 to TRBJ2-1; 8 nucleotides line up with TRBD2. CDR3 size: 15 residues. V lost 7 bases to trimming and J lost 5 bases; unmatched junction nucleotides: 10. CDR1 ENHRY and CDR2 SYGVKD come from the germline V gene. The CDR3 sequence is CAIKPTGGGNNEQFF. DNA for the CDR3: TGTGCCATCAAACCCACGGGAGGGGGTAACAATGAGCAGTTCTTC.

In DNA, the CDR3 is TGTGCCAGCGGGCAGGGAACCTACAATGAGCAGTTCTTC. Its protein is CASGQGTYNEQFF. The chain uses TRBV5-6 and TRBJ2-1; the D gene is possibly TRBD1 (5 bases). V shed 7 bases and J shed 2 bases, with 10 bases lying between them. This CDR3 contains 13 residues. Per the germline V gene, CDR1 is SGHDT and CDR2 is YYEEEE.

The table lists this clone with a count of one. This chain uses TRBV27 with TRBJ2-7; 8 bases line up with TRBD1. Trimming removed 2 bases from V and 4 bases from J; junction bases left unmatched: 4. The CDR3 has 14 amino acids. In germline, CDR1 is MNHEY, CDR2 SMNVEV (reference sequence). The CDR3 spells CASSLAGGVYEQYF. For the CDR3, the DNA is TGTGCCAGCAGTTTAGCAGGGGGCGTGTACGAGCAGTACTTC.

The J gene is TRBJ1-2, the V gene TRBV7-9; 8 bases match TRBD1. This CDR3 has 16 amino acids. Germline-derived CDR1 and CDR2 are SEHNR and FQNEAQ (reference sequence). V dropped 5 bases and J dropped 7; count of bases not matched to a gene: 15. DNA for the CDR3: TGTGCCAGCAGCCGATCCGGAGATCCAGGGGGCGCTGGCTACACCTTC. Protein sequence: CASSRSGDPGGAGYTF. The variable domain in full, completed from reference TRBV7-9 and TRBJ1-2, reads DTGVSQNPRHKITKRGQNVTFRCDPISEHNRLYWYRQTLGQGPEFLTYFQNEAQLEKSRLLSDRFSAERPKGSFSTLEIQRTEQGDSAMYLCASSRSGDPGGAGYTFGSGTRLTVV.

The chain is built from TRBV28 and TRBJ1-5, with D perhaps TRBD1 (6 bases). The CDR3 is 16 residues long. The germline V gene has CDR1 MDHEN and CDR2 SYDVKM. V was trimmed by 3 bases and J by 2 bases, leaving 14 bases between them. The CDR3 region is CASSFEVGAGNQPQHF. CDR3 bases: TGTGCCAGCAGTTTCGAAGTGGGGGCGGGCAATCAGCCCCAGCATTTT.

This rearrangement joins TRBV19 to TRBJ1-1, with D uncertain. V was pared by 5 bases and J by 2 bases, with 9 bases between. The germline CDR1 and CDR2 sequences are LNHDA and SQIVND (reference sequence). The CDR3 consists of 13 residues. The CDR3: CASSVTTNTEAFF. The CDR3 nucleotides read TGTGCCAGTAGTGTTACCACAAACACTGAAGCTTTCTTT. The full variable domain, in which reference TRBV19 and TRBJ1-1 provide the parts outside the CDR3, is DGGITQSPKYLFRKEGQNVTLSCEQNLNHDAMYWYRQDPGQGLRLIYYSQIVNDFQKGDIAEGYSVSREKKESFPLTVTSAQKNPTAFYLCASSVTTNTEAFFGQGTRLTVV.

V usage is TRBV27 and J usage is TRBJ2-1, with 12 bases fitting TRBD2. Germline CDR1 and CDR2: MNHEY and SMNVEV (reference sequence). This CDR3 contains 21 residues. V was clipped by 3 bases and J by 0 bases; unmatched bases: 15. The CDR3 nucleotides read TGTGCCAGCAGTTTCCTATCTCCTGGACTAGCGGGAACTAGCTCCTACAATGAGCAGTTCTTC. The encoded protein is CASSFLSPGLAGTSSYNEQFF.

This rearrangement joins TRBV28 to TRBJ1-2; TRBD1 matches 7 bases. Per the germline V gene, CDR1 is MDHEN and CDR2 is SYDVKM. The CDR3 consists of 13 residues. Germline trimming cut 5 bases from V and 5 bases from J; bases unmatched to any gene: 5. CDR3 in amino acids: CASSVGQEYGYTF. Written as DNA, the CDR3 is TGTGCCAGCAGTGTTGGACAGGAGTATGGCTACACCTTC.

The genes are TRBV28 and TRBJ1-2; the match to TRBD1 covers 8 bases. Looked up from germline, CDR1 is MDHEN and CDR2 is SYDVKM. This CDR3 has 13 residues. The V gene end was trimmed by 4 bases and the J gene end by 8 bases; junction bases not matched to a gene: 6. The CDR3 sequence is CASSSAGGGGYTF. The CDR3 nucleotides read TGTGCCAGCAGTTCCGCAGGGGGCGGGGGCTACACCTTC.

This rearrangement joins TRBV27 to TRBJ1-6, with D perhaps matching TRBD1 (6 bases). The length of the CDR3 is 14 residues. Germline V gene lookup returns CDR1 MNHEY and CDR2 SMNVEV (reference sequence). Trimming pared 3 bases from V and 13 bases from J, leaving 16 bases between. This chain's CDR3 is CASSFRDTLNPLHF. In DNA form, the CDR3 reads TGTGCCAGCAGTTTCCGGGACACCTTAAATCCCCTCCACTTT.

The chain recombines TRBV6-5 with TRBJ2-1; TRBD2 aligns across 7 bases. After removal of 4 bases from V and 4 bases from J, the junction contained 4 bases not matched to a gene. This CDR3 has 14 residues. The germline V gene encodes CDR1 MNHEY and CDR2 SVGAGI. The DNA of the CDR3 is TGTGCCAGCAGTTTCAGCGGGGCATACAATGAGCAGTTCTTC. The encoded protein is CASSFSGAYNEQFF.

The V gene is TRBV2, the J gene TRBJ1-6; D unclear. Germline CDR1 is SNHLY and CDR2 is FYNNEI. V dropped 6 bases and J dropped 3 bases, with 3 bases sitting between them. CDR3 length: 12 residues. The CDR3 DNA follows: TGTGCCAGCAGACACTATAATTCACCCCTCCACTTT. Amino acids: CASRHYNSPLHF. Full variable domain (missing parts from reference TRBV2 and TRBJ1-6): EPEVTQTPSHQVTQMGQEVILRCVPISNHLYFYWYRQILGQKVEFLVSFYNNEISEKSEIFDDQFSVERPDGSNFTLKIRSTKLEDSAMYFCASRHYNSPLHFGNGTRLTVT.